The T cell receptor (beta chain) under discussion was sequenced for a study of long-term antiretroviral therapy in people with HIV. Germline V lookup: CDR1 LGHNT, CDR2 FRNRAP. The germline V and J ends were trimmed by 6 bases and 14 bases, with 14 bases remaining between them. The CDR3 sequence is 11 residues long. This clone was found once. Antigen: not known. General observations from the study: Samples were collected from about 2004 to 2018 under possibly less effective ART regimens.

A v3.0 immunoSEQ assay was performed at survey level. It was roughly 35,000-50,000 T-cell genomes per sample that sequencing targeted. This table comes from immunoSEQ multiplex PCR, and its TCRdb copy is limited to in-frame clones, with some not included. Counted here are around 20,000 clones, about nine tenths occurring once; the ten biggest clones make up around 8.3%. The material was unsorted PBMCs, obtained 0.2 years before starting antiretroviral therapy. The chain couples TRBV12-5 to TRBJ1-5; D call uncertain. This receptor was identified in a man aged 18 to 30 with HIV. CDR3 bases: TGTGCTAGTGGGCGACTTTCCGATAAGCATTTT. It translates to CASGRLSDKHF.